Listed below are T cell receptor beta chains from one sample, sequenced in a study. A single record per CDR3 protein comes from TCRdb applying MiXCR to the 5' RACE reads. The table records under 60,000 distinct CDR3 sequences, 25% to 30% of them present only once. The sample taken for sequencing was naive CD4+ T cells sorted from blood. The receptors shown here come from a female donor with breast cancer. CDR3s include the opening cysteine and the closing phenylalanine or tryptophan. D genes are given only for firm matches. Part of the rows lack a size; the others show once, few, many or a class for expanded clones.

size: .; J: TRBJ1-2; D: TRBD1; V: TRBV12-3/TRBV12-4; DNA: TGTGCCAGCACCGTGGGACAGGGCTATGGCTACACCTTC; CDR3: CASTVGQGYGYTF
size: few; J: TRBJ2-1; D: TRBD2; V: TRBV2; DNA: TGTGCCAGCAGTCTCTATACTAGCGGGAGTTTGAATGAGCAGTTCTTC; CDR3: CASSLYTSGSLNEQFF
size: .; J: TRBJ2-5; D: TRBD1; V: TRBV2; DNA: TGTGCCAGCAGTGGACAGGGGGCTCGAGAGACCCAGTACTTC; CDR3: CASSGQGARETQYF
size: few; J: TRBJ1-4; D: .; V: TRBV20-1; DNA: TGCAGTGCTAGAGGGGTGGCGGGCGAAAAACTGTTTTTT; CDR3: CSARGVAGEKLFF
size: few; J: TRBJ2-1; D: TRBD2; V: TRBV10-3; DNA: TGTGCCATCAGTGAGTCGGGCGGGGGGTACAATGAGCAGTTCTTC; CDR3: CAISESGGGYNEQFF
size: .; J: TRBJ2-1; D: .; V: TRBV4-1; DNA: TGCGCCAGCAGCCAACCTCTAGAAAACAATGAGCAGTTCTTC; CDR3: CASSQPLENNEQFF
size: .; J: TRBJ2-4; D: .; V: TRBV6-5; DNA: TGTGCCAGCAGTTACGGCCCCGGGGCCAAAAACATTCAGTACTTC; CDR3: CASSYGPGAKNIQYF
size: .; J: TRBJ1-5; D: TRBD1; V: TRBV7-2; DNA: TGTGCCAGCAGCTTAGGGCCAGGGGGCAATCAGCCCCAGCACTTT; CDR3: CASSLGPGGNQPQHF
size: .; J: TRBJ1-6; D: .; V: TRBV24-1; DNA: TGTGCCACCAGTGATTGGGTCCGGGGGCAGGGTGGAAACTCGCCCCTCCACTTT; CDR3: CATSDWVRGQGGNSPLHF
size: .; J: TRBJ2-1; D: TRBD2; V: TRBV5-1; DNA: TGCGCCAGCAGCCTAGTATTAGCGGGAACTAAGCTTGACGATGAGCAGTTCTTC; CDR3: CASSLVLAGTKLDDEQFF
size: .; J: TRBJ2-3; D: .; V: TRBV7-3; DNA: TGTGCCAGCAGCTTATCGGGGGGCACAGATACGCAGTATTTT; CDR3: CASSLSGGTDTQYF
size: few; J: TRBJ2-4; D: .; V: TRBV7-2; DNA: TGTGCCAGCAGCTCCCAGTGGCAGGGCAAAAACATTCAGTACTTC; CDR3: CASSSQWQGKNIQYF